This paragraph covers one TCR beta chain sequence. What it binds is unknown. J lost 4 bases, V lost 4 bases, and 7 bases had no gene match. The CDR3 consists of 14 residues. Germline CDR1 reads GTSNPN; CDR2 reads SVGIG (reference sequence). PCR amplification relied on 60 Vbeta primers (plus 13 Jbeta primers). Libraries were prepared by immunoSEQ multiplex PCR; TCRdb keeps only in-frame clonotypes and omits some of them. The sample has approximately 150,000 clones, and its top ten clones hold around 1.5%. This entry belongs to a study of cytomegalovirus exposure and HLA in healthy donors. Broader study findings: The authors listed 164 TCR beta chains as cytomegalovirus-associated. Association with HLA alleles at 0.05 false discovery rate was found for approximately 18,000 TCR beta sequences in a later analysis. Most sequenced TCRs were rare (though some public TCRs occurred in many donors). Within an earlier analysis, most TCR beta V segments proved productive either about 87% or about 30% of the time.

This receptor was identified in a woman aged 45-65 years in good health and CMV-seronegative. The chain uses TRBV30 and TRBJ2-3; 8 bases line up with TRBD2. Material: PBMCs. In DNA, the CDR3 is TGTGCCTGGAATATAGCGGGGCTAGCAGATACGCAGTATTTT. This translates into CAWNIAGLADTQYF.